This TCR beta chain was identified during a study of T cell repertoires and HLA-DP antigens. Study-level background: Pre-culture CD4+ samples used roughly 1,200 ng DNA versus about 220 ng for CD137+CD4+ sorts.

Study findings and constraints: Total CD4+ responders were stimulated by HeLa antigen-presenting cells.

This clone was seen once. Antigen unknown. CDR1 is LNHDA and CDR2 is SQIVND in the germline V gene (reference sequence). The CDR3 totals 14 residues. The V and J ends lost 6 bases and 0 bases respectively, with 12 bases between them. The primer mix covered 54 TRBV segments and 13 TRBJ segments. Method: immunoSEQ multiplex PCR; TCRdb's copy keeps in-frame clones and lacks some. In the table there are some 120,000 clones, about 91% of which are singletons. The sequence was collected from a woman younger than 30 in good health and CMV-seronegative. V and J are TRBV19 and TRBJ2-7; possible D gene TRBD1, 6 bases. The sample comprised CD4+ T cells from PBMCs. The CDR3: CASRKDRSSYEQYF. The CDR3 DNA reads TGTGCCAGTAGAAAGGACAGATCCTCCTACGAGCAGTACTTC. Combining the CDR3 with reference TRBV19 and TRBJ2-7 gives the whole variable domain DGGITQSPKYLFRKEGQNVTLSCEQNLNHDAMYWYRQDPGQGLRLIYYSQIVNDFQKGDIAEGYSVSREKKESFPLTVTSAQKNPTAFYLCASRKDRSSYEQYFGPGTRLTVT.